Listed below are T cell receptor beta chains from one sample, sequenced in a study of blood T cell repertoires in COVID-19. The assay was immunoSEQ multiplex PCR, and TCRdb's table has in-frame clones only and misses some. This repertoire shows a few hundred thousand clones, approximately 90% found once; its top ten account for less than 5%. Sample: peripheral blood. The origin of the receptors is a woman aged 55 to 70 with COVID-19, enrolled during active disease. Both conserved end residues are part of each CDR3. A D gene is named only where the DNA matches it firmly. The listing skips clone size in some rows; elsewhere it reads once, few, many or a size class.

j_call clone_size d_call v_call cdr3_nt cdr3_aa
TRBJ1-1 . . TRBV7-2 TGTGCCAGCAGCCTCGTTGGGCGGAACACTGAAGCTTTCTTT CASSLVGRNTEAFF
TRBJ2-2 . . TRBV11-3 TGTGCCAGCAGCTTCGAGTCAGGGCGGACCGGGGAGCTGTTTTTT CASSFESGRTGELFF
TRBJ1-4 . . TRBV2 TGTGCCAGCAAGGGGAACGGCCCACAGTTTTTT CASKGNGPQFF
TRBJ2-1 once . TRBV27 TGTGCCAGCAGTTTACTGGGGGCTACCTACAATGAGCAGTTCTTC CASSLLGATYNEQFF
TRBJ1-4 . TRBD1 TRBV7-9 TGTGCCAGCAGCACCGGGACAGGGGGGGAAAAACTGTTTTTT CASSTGTGGEKLFF
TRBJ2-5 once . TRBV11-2 TGTGCCAGCAGCTTAGGGTTTAAGGGGTGGCAAGAGACCCAGTACTTC CASSLGFKGWQETQYF
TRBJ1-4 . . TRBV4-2 TGTGCCAGCAGCCAAGATCTCAGGGCTACTAATGAAAAACTGTTTTTT CASSQDLRATNEKLFF
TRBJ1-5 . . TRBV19 TGTGCCACTAATTTCGGCAATCAGCCCCAGCATTTT CATNFGNQPQHF
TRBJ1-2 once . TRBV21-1 TGTGCCAGCCCCTACGAAACCTTC CASPYETF
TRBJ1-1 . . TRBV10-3 TGTGCCATCAACACCAGGGGAGGGACTGAAGCTTTCTTT CAINTRGGTEAFF
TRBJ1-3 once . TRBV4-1 TGCGCCAGCAGCCAAGGCCTAGGAGACTCTGGAAACACCATATATTTT CASSQGLGDSGNTIYF
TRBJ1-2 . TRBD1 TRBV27 TGTGCCAGCAGTCCTACAGGGGGCGCGGCTGGCTACACCTTC CASSPTGGAAGYTF
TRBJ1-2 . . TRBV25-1 TGTGCCAGCAGCTCCGACGGGGGGGCTTTCTATGGCTACACCTTC CASSSDGGAFYGYTF
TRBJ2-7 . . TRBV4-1 TGCGCCAGCAGCCAAACAGGACAGACCTATTCACACTACGAGCAGTACTTC CASSQTGQTYSHYEQYF
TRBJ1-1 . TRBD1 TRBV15 TGTGCCACCAGCAGACCTTTACAGGGGAGTACAGCTTTCTTT CATSRPLQGSTAFF
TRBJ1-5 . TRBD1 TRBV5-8 TGTGCCAGCAGGCCGGACAGGGGAGGTAATCAGCCCCAGCATTTT CASRPDRGGNQPQHF
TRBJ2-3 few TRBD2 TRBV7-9 TGTGCCAGCAGTCTAGCGGGGGCTCTGGATACGCAGTATTTT CASSLAGALDTQYF